A single sample gave rise to the 27 T cell receptor beta chains below, sequenced in a study of Graves' ophthalmopathy and Graves' hyperthyroidism. RNA transcripts were the source from which TCR beta CDR3 regions were amplified. First-round RT-PCR employed HTBI primers, with a second-round multiplex PCR after it. From the multiplex PCR reads, TCRdb called clonotypes with MiXCR, one entry per CDR3 protein. The sample has hundreds of thousands of distinct CDR3 sequences; 15% to 19% are singletons. The specimen was peripheral blood. Source of these receptors: a woman in her late teens or twenties with stable Graves' hyperthyroidism.

Concerning this clonotype itself: A much larger clone differs from this one at a single base, so this may be a read error. The chain links TRBV5-1 to TRBJ2-7, with TRBD2 as a possible D gene (5 bases). The CDR3 sequence is 15 residues long. The V end was cut by 1 base, the J end by 4 bases, with 15 bases between. Germline CDR1 and CDR2: SGHRS and YFSETQ. CDR3 bases: TGCGCCAGCAGCTTGTCCGGGGTAGAGGATTACGAGCAGTACTTC. Encoded protein: CASSLSGVEDYEQYF.

The V gene is TRBV2, the J gene TRBJ1-1; D might be TRBD1 (5 bases). Germline V gives CDR1 SNHLY, CDR2 FYNNEI. CDR3 length equals 15 residues. The ends were cut back, 3 bases at V and 4 bases at J, with 15 bases in the middle. CDR3 DNA: TGTGCCAGCAGTGATAGGACACCTTGGGGCACTGAAGCTTTCTTT. Translation: CASSDRTPWGTEAFF.

This clonotype was detected many times. The chain couples TRBV6-1 to TRBJ2-5; 7 bases are a match to TRBD2. From germline, CDR1 is MNHNS and CDR2 SASEGT. Losses at the gene ends were 7 bases for V and 5 bases for J; bases not matched to a gene: 13. This CDR3 has 15 amino acids. The CDR3 DNA reads TGTGCCAGCACCGCCAGAGGACTAGAGGGTGAGACCCAGTACTTC. Its translation is CASTARGLEGETQYF.

Ten or more counts support this clonotype. The chain couples TRBV9 to TRBJ2-7; D is uncertain. This CDR3 contains 14 residues. V lost 0 bases to trimming and J lost 7 bases, with 14 bases between them. CDR1 and CDR2 from the germline V gene are SGDLS and YYNGEE. In DNA, the CDR3 is TGTGCCAGCAGCGTAGGAGGTGGAACTATGGAGCAGTACTTC. It codes for CASSVGGGTMEQYF.

This clonotype occurred many times. V and J are TRBV13 and TRBJ1-1, with D tentatively TRBD1 (6 bases). Germline CDR1 PRHDT, CDR2 FYEKMQ (reference sequence). Trimming stripped 5 bases from V and 5 bases from J, with 12 bases between. The CDR3 runs 13 residues. The DNA for the CDR3 is TGTGCCAGCAGCGACAGGATCGGAACTGAAGCTTTCTTT. It codes for CASSDRIGTEAFF.

This clonotype was picked up many times. V and J are TRBV25-1 and TRBJ2-5; D assignment may be TRBD1 or TRBD2 (5 bases each). V was cut by 2 bases and J by 2 bases, with 21 bases left in between. Looked up from germline, CDR1 is MGHDK and CDR2 is SYGVNS. This CDR3 has 18 residues. The CDR3 sequence is CASSEGAYRGFGQETQYF. For the CDR3, the DNA is TGTGCCAGCAGTGAAGGGGCATATCGCGGGTTTGGACAAGAGACCCAGTACTTC.

This clonotype was picked up many times. This rearrangement joins TRBV6-1 to TRBJ1-2; 9 bases align to TRBD1. The CDR3 is 15 residues long. With 7 bases clipped from V and 4 bases from J, the junction kept 10 bases outside the gene matches. Germline CDR1 is MNHNS and CDR2 is SASEGT. The CDR3 is CASTPWTGASYGYTF. CDR3 DNA: TGTGCCAGCACACCGTGGACAGGGGCAAGCTATGGCTACACCTTC.

The gene calls are TRBV4-1 and TRBJ1-5; D is possibly TRBD1 (6 bases). The CDR3 runs 21 residues. The germline V gene encodes CDR1 MGHRA and CDR2 YSYEKL. V was shortened by 0 bases and J by 0 bases, with 24 bases between the two germline ends. The DNA for the CDR3 is TGCGCCAGCAGCCAAGAAGGGGGACGAGGGGACCCTTTATATAGCAATCAGCCCCAGCATTTT. This codes for CASSQEGGRGDPLYSNQPQHF.

This clonotype occurred many times. This chain links TRBV2 with TRBJ1-3; TRBD1 is a possible D gene (6 bases). Germline V gene lookup returns CDR1 SNHLY and CDR2 FYNNEI. There are 16 residues in the CDR3. Trimming cost V 2 bases and J 0 bases, with 11 bases left between them. The CDR3: CASSETGQPSGNTIYF. The DNA for the CDR3 is TGTGCCAGCAGTGAAACCGGACAGCCCTCTGGAAACACCATATATTTT.

Notes on this clonotype: The germline gene is not matched at one end of the junction; a read error may be the cause. The chain joins TRBV28 to TRBJ2-7, with D possibly TRBD2 on 5 matching bases. CDR1 and CDR2 (germline): MDHEN, SYDVKM. The CDR3 loop spans 13 amino acids. Here the CDR3 DNA reads TGTGCCAGCAGCGCCGCGGGTAGCGACGAGCTGTACTTC. Residues: CASSAAGSDELYF.

This clonotype was observed many times. This may be a read error: a much more frequent sequence differs by one nucleotide. The genes are TRBV6-2 or TRBV6-3 and TRBJ1-1; D unclear. Germline CDR1 and CDR2: MNHEY and SVGEGT. V lost 2 bases, J lost 0 bases, and 7 bases lay in between. The CDR3 runs to 14 residues. CDR3 sequence reads: CASSYPEMNTEAFF. CDR3 sequence (DNA): TGTGCCAGCAGTTACCCAGAGATGAACACTGAAGCTTTCTTT.

This chain joins TRBV18 and TRBJ1-6; TRBD1 aligns across 9 bases. J lost 7 bases, V lost 3 bases, and 7 bases had no gene match. Germline V gene sequence: CDR1 KGHSH, CDR2 LQKENI. This CDR3 is built from 16 residues. CDR3 in DNA: TGTGCCAGCTCACCGACAGGGGGATTTACCAATTCACCCCTCCACTTT. It specifies CASSPTGGFTNSPLHF.

In this sample, this clonotype turned up many times. This chain uses TRBV6-5 with TRBJ2-5, with 7 positions matching TRBD1. Germline CDR1 reads MNHEY; CDR2 reads SVGAGI. The CDR3 totals 17 residues. The trim removed 0 bases at V and 2 bases at J, leaving 9 bases unmatched. The DNA for the CDR3 is TGTGCCAGCAGTTACTCGATTGGGCAGGGGGTTCAAGAGACCCAGTACTTC. This encodes CASSYSIGQGVQETQYF.

This clonotype was counted ten times or more. The chain has TRBV20-1 and TRBJ1-1; D call uncertain. This CDR3 contains 12 residues. V was trimmed by 3 bases and J by 1 base, leaving 6 bases between them. CDR1 is DFQATT and CDR2 is SNEGSKA in the germline V gene (reference sequence). CDR3 sequence (DNA): TGCAGTGCTAGCCCCCAGAACACTGAAGCTTTCTTT. This translates into CSASPQNTEAFF.

About this clonotype itself: With a much larger clone just one base away, this may be a read error. The J gene is TRBJ1-6, the V gene TRBV12-3 or TRBV12-4; 7 bases are a match to TRBD1. This CDR3 is 14 amino acids long. CDR3 amino acids: CASTPRQGSSHLHF. The CDR3 DNA sequence: TGTGCCAGCACCCCCCGACAGGGTAGTTCACACCTCCACTTT.

This clonotype has at least ten counts. V gene TRBV5-1 combines with J gene TRBJ1-2, with D maybe TRBD1 (6 bases). The V gene lost 0 bases and the J gene lost 5 bases, with 14 bases spanning the gap. The CDR3 loop spans 15 amino acids. Germline loops: CDR1 SGHRS, CDR2 YFSETQ. In DNA, the CDR3 is TGCGCCAGCAGCTTGGAGGGACACCGGATGTATGGCTACACCTTC. As protein: CASSLEGHRMYGYTF.

This clonotype was detected ten times or more. The J gene is TRBJ1-2, the V gene TRBV19; D is uncertain. This CDR3 contains 13 residues. Germline V lookup: CDR1 LNHDA, CDR2 SQIVND (reference sequence). The ends were cut back, 2 bases at V and 0 bases at J, with 4 bases in the middle. The CDR3 coding sequence is TGTGCCAGTAGTATATCGACTAACTATGGCTACACCTTC. Its protein product is CASSISTNYGYTF.

This clonotype was seen ten or more times. The chain has TRBV6-1 and TRBJ1-5, with D perhaps TRBD1 (5 bases). The CDR3 is 15 amino acids. CDR1 is MNHNS, CDR2 SASEGT, per germline. V lost 6 bases to trimming and J lost 2 bases, with 14 bases between them. The CDR3 sequence is CASRLKGMGNQPQHF. The CDR3 nucleotides are TGTGCCAGCAGATTGAAGGGGATGGGCAATCAGCCCCAGCATTTT.

This clonotype was seen repeatedly, ten times or more. The V gene is TRBV20-1, the J gene TRBJ2-7; 11 bases map to TRBD1. There are 13 residues in the CDR3. Trimming took 7 bases from V and 3 from J; bases not matched to a gene: 5. Germline V gene sequence: CDR1 DFQATT, CDR2 SNEGSKA (reference sequence). Written as DNA, the CDR3 is TGCAGTGTAAGGACAGGGGGCCTCTACGAGCAGTACTTC. Amino acid sequence: CSVRTGGLYEQYF.

This clonotype has just a few counts. The chain combines TRBV4-1 with TRBJ1-5; 9 bases map to TRBD1. V shed 2 bases and J 5 bases; nucleotides not matched to a gene: 4. Germline assignment: CDR1 MGHRA and CDR2 YSYEKL. This CDR3 spans 15 amino acids. The CDR3 DNA reads TGCGCCAGCAGCCAATGGGGACAGGGACATCAGCCCCAGCATTTT. The encoded protein is CASSQWGQGHQPQHF.

With respect to this clonotype: A much larger clone differs from this one at a single base, so this may be a read error. This chain connects TRBV15 to TRBJ1-3; a possible D gene is TRBD1 (5 bases). The CDR3 is 14 amino acids. V lost 5 bases, J lost 1 base, and 9 bases lay in between. CDR1 and CDR2 from the germline V gene are LNHNV and YYDKDF (reference sequence). CDR3 sequence: CATSSRGSGNTIYF. The CDR3 nucleotides are TGTGCCACCAGCTCTCGGGGGTCTGGAAACACCATATATTTT.

In this sample, this clonotype turned up many times. The J gene is TRBJ1-2, the V gene TRBV27; TRBD1 agrees at 11 bases. The CDR3 is 15 amino acids. CDR1 and CDR2 (germline): MNHEY, SMNVEV (reference sequence). V dropped 8 bases and J dropped 4; count of bases not matched to a gene: 9. CDR3 DNA: TGTGCCAGCGGACGAGGGACAGGGGGTTCCTATGGCTACACCTTC. Translation: CASGRGTGGSYGYTF.

This clonotype was observed many times. The J gene is TRBJ2-5, the V gene TRBV4-1, with TRBD1 as a possible D gene (5 bases). This CDR3 is 14 amino acids long. Looked up from germline, CDR1 is MGHRA and CDR2 is YSYEKL. Trimming cost V 5 bases and J 1 base, with 11 bases left between them. CDR3 bases: TGCGCCAGCAGCGACTTGGGGCGCCAAGAGACCCAGTACTTC. Amino acid sequence: CASSDLGRQETQYF.

This clonotype appeared many times. The chain recombines TRBV11-2 with TRBJ1-1, with D unclear. Germline lookup yields CDR1 SGHAT and CDR2 FQNNGV. This CDR3 region has 17 residues. Trimming stripped 0 bases from V and 0 bases from J, with 14 bases between. The CDR3 nucleotides are TGTGCCAGCAGCTTAGACAGTCTGTCGTTCATGAACACTGAAGCTTTCTTT. Protein: CASSLDSLSFMNTEAFF. The complete variable domain, with remaining parts taken from reference TRBV11-2 and TRBJ1-1, reads EAGVAQSPRYKIIEKRQSVAFWCNPISGHATLYWYQQILGQGPKLLIQFQNNGVVDDSQLPKDRFSAERLKGVDSTLKIQPAKLEDSAVYLCASSLDSLSFMNTEAFFGQGTRLTVV.

This clonotype was counted ten times or more. This rearrangement joins TRBV5-1 to TRBJ2-5; 7 nucleotides match TRBD1. Germline loops: CDR1 SGHRS, CDR2 YFSETQ. The CDR3 totals 15 residues. Unmatched junction bases numbered 11, after V lost 7 bases and J lost 2 bases. The CDR3 sequence: CASADRVPSQETQYF. DNA of the CDR3: TGCGCCAGCGCCGACAGGGTACCGTCTCAAGAGACCCAGTACTTC.

In its sample, this clonotype was seen many times. J is TRBJ2-5 and V is TRBV2; D uncertain. Per the germline V gene, CDR1 is SNHLY and CDR2 is FYNNEI. The CDR3 extends over 12 amino acids. The V end lost 7 bases, the J end lost 0 bases, and 6 bases lay between the germline ends. The CDR3 nucleotides read TGTGCCAGCACAGAGAACCAAGAGACCCAGTACTTC. Amino acid sequence: CASTENQETQYF.

This clonotype has at least ten counts. This may stem from a read error, because a much larger clone lies one nucleotide away. This chain uses TRBV12-3 or TRBV12-4 with TRBJ2-7, with 9 bases that match TRBD1. V lost 5 bases and J lost 5; bases outside the gene matches: 7. The CDR3 covers 14 residues. CDR3 sequence: CASSPRDRVDEQYF. The CDR3 DNA is TGTGCCAGCAGTCCCCGGGACAGGGTGGACGAGCAGTACTTC.